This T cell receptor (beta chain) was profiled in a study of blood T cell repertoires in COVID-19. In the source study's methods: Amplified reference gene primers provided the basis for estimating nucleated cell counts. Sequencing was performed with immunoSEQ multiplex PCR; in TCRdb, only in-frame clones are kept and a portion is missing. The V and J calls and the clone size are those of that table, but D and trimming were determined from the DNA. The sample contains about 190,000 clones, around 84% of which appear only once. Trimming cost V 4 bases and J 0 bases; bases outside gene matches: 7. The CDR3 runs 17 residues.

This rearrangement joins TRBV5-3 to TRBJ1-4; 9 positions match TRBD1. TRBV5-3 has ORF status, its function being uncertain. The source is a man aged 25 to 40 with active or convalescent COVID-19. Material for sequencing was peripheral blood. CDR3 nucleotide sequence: TGTGCCAGAAGCGCGCCGGGACAGGGAGCAACTAATGAAAAACTGTTTTTT. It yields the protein CARSAPGQGATNEKLFF.